The table lists the clone carrying this TCR beta chain with many counts. These data are taken from a study of post-analysis software for immune sequencing data. cDNA libraries of TCR beta carried unique molecular identifiers. TCRdb redid the calling of the PCR reads with MiXCR, one entry per CDR3 protein. This sample has 160,000 or so distinct CDR3 sequences, with approximately 35% found just once. The V gene's germline CDR1 is MRHNA and CDR2 SNTAGT. The ends lost 2 bases at V and 2 bases at J; junction bases unmatched: 5. There are 16 residues in the CDR3. This chain links TRBV6-4 with TRBJ2-1, with 8 nucleotides matching TRBD2. The sequence came from a girl aged 10-17 years with multiple sclerosis. This specimen consisted of blood, obtained after autologous hematopoietic stem cell transplantation. The DNA of the CDR3 is TGTGCCAGCAGTGACGGGCCGGGACTAGCCTACAATGAGCAGTTCTTC. Translation gives CASSDGPGLAYNEQFF.